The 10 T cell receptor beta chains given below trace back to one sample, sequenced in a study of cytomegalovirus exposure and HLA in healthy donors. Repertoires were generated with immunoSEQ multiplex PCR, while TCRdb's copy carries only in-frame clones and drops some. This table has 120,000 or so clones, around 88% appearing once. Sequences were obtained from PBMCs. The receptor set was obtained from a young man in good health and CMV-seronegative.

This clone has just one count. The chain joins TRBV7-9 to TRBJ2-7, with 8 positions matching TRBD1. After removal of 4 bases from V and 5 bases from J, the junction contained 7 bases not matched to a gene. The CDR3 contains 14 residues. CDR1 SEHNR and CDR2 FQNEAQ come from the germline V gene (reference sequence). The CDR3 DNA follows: TGTGCCAGCAGCTCTACAGGGGGTCGGGACGAGCAGTACTTC. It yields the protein CASSSTGGRDEQYF.

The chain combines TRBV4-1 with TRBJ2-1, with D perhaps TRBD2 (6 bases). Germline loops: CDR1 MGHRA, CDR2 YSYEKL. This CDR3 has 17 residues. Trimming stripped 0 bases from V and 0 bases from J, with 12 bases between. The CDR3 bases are TGCGCCAGCAGCCAAGATCTTCGGGGGAGCTCCTACAATGAGCAGTTCTTC. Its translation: CASSQDLRGSSYNEQFF.

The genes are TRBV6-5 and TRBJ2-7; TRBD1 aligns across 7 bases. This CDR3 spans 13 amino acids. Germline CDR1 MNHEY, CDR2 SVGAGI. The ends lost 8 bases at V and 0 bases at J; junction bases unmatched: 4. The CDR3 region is CASRGQASYEQYF. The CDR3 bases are TGTGCCAGCCGAGGACAGGCCTCCTACGAGCAGTACTTC.

The CDR3 is CASSYSAGNQPQHF. Written as DNA, the CDR3 is TGTGCCAGCAGTTACTCGGCCGGCAATCAGCCCCAGCATTTT. This rearrangement joins TRBV6-5 to TRBJ1-5; D ambiguous. V lost 0 bases, J lost 2 bases, and 5 bases lay in between. This CDR3 comprises 14 residues. Germline values: CDR1 MNHEY, CDR2 SVGAGI.

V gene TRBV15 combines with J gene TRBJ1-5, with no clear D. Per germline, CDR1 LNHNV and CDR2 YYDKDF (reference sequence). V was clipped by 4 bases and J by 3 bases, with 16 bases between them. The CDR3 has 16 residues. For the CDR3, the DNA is TGTGCCACCAGCATCCTCATGCCGGGTCTCAATCAGCCCCAGCATTTT. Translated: CATSILMPGLNQPQHF.

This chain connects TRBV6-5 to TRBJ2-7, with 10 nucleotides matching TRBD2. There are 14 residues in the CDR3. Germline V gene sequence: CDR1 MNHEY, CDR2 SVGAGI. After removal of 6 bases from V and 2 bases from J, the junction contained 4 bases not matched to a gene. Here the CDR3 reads CASRKRGGPYEQYF. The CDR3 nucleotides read TGTGCCAGCAGAAAGCGGGGGGGCCCCTACGAGCAGTACTTC.

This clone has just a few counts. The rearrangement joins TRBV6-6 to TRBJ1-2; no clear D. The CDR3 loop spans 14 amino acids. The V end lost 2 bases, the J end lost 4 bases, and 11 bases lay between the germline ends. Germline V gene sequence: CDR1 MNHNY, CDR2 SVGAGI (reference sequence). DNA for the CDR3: TGTGCCAGCAGTTACAACCGGGGAGGCTATGGCTACACCTTC. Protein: CASSYNRGGYGYTF.

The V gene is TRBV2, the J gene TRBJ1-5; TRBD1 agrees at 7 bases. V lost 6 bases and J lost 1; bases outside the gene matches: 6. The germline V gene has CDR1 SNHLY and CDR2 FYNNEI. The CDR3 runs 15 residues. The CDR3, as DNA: TGTGCCAGCAGCAATTCGGGACAGAGCAATCAGCCCCAGCATTTT. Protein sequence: CASSNSGQSNQPQHF.

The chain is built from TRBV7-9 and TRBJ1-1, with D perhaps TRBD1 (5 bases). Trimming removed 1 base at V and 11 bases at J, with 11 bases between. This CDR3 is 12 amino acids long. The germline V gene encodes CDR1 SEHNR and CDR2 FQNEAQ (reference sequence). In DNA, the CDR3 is TGTGCCAGCAGCTTAGTGCGGGGCGCGGCTTTCTTT. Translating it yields CASSLVRGAAFF.

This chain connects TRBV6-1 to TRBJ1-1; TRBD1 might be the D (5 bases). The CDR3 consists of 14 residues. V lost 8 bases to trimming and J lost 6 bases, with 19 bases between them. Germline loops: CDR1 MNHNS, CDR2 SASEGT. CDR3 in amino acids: CASGGDYTGAEAFF. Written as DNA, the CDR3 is TGTGCCAGCGGTGGGGACTACACAGGCGCTGAAGCTTTCTTT.